This T cell receptor (beta chain) was identified in a study of T-cell reconstitution after alpha-beta-depleted transplantation in children. V gave up 1 base and J gave up 2 bases, with 10 bases separating them. The germline V gene has CDR1 SGHRS and CDR2 YFSETQ. The CDR3 extends over 15 amino acids. This clonotype was counted only a few times. Preparation of the TCRbeta library used unique molecular identifiers. TCRdb ran MiXCR on the PCR reads and lists one entry per CDR3 protein. The table records about 17,000 distinct CDR3 sequences, 9.5% to 15% of them present only once. The specimen comprised PBMCs, mostly from graft donor cells, sampled 180 days after TCRalphabeta/CD19-depleted stem cell transplant. The TCR comes from a boy under two years old who had a stem cell transplant for Wiskott-Aldrich syndrome, so the T cells may come from the graft donor. This chain connects TRBV5-1 to TRBJ1-5; tentative D call: TRBD1 (5 bases). CDR3 sequence: CASSLQGIGNQPQHF. DNA of the CDR3: TGCGCCAGCAGCTTGCAGGGAATTGGCAATCAGCCCCAGCATTTT.